This T cell receptor beta chain emerged from a study of T cell repertoires in cytomegalovirus infection. Study background: It was the public TCR beta signatures that indicated both CMV infection and matching HLA type. General study results and limits: Cumulative public TCR beta family frequency identified carriers of CMV plus the relevant HLA. The ex vivo response was dominated by HLA-C-restricted CMV-specific TCR beta clonotypes.

Per the germline V gene, CDR1 is DFQATT and CDR2 is SNEGSKA (reference sequence). The CDR3 is 14 amino acids. V gave up 3 bases and J gave up 3 bases, with 14 bases separating them. TCRdb recomputed calls from the reads with MiXCR, one row per CDR3 protein. The sample includes roughly 280,000 distinct CDR3 sequences, around 15% of them seen just once. This clonotype was counted between two and nine times. Its antigen is not identified. The sequenced material came from PBMCs. This TCR derives from a human donor in good health (CMV status not recorded). Some clones in this sample may be carry-over from other donors' samples. The chain links TRBV20-1 to TRBJ1-1, with D possibly being TRBD1 (5 bases). In DNA, the CDR3 is TGCAGTGCTAGTGCGGGGGTGCGTGACACTGAAGCTTTCTTT. It translates to CSASAGVRDTEAFF.